The clone carrying this T cell receptor beta chain has only a few counts. Its antigen is still unknown. Gene names and germline refer to mouse. The read halts 4 residues ahead of the CDR3 end, with the missing end drawn from the germline J gene. This record belongs to a study of CD8+ T cells in alopecia areata. General observations from the study: Patients showed less clear TCR sequence sharing than mice, possibly partly because of HLA diversity. Researchers report lesional scalp, most notably alopecia totalis/universalis, outstripped normal scalp in clonality. Alphabeta T cells residing in normal skin are also sequenced in scalp samples.

The V segment lost 6 bases and the J segment 1 base; nucleotides outside the gene matches: 5. CDR3 size: 16 residues. The germline V gene encodes CDR1 NSQYPW and CDR2 LRSPGD (reference sequence). The sequencing template was cDNA reverse transcribed from extracted RNA. Clones were sequenced by immunoSEQ multiplex PCR, and TCRdb holds only the in-frame ones, with some missing. The repertoire yields approximately 300,000 clones, none seen only once; the top ten contain 0.9% to 1.5%. Markers used for sorting pooled cutaneous lymph node cells were CD4, CD8alpha, NKG2D, NKG2ACE and others. The TCR comes from a C3H/HeJ mouse with alopecia areata. MHC haplotype of the strain: H2-k. The rearrangement links TRBV1 to TRBJ2-1; 11 nucleotides match TRBD1. What was sequenced was CD4+ T cells sorted from a lymph node. The CDR3 bases that were read are TGCACCTGCAGGTTCCGGGACAGGGGGAACTATGCT. It yields the protein CTCRFRDRGNYA. The whole CDR3 protein is CTCRFRDRGNYAEQFF.